One sample yielded the 8 T cell receptor beta chains listed below, sequenced in a study of T-cell reconstitution after alpha-beta-depleted transplantation in children. Unique molecular identifiers tagged the TCRbeta library. TCRdb called the PCR reads again in MiXCR, with one record for every CDR3 protein. The data hold 260,000 or so distinct CDR3 sequences, with around 12% observed a single time. The sample consisted of PBMCs from the stem cell graft donor, taken from the stem cell graft. The receptors were sampled from a human donor who donated a stem cell graft to a child with acute lymphoblastic leukemia.

This clonotype was detected many times. The chain has TRBV9 and TRBJ1-1, with D unclear. The germline CDR1 and CDR2 sequences are SGDLS and YYNGEE. The CDR3 extends over 13 amino acids. V was trimmed by 2 bases and J by 1 base, leaving 6 bases between them. CDR3 region: CASSVTRNTEAFF. CDR3 sequence (DNA): TGTGCCAGCAGCGTTACTAGGAACACTGAAGCTTTCTTT.

There are many counts of this clonotype. The chain is built from TRBV20-1 and TRBJ1-2, with 7 nucleotides matching TRBD1. Germline V CDR1 and CDR2: DFQATT, SNEGSKA (reference sequence). The junction had 3 bases not matched to a gene; V was cut back by 5 bases and J by 3 bases. The CDR3 sequence is 12 residues long. This chain's CDR3 is CSAFTGDYGYTF. CDR3 coding DNA: TGCAGTGCTTTTACAGGGGACTATGGCTACACCTTC.

This clonotype was recorded at least ten times. This chain uses TRBV12-3 or TRBV12-4 with TRBJ1-1; no reliable D call. Trimming pared 5 bases from V and 5 bases from J, leaving 15 bases between. This CDR3 region has 14 residues. CDR3: CASSPTGRNTEAFF. CDR3 in DNA: TGTGCCAGCAGTCCGACCGGGAGGAATACTGAAGCTTTCTTT.

This clonotype was seen many times. The genes are TRBV7-2 and TRBJ1-5; tentatively, D is TRBD1 (5 bases). Trimming left V 3 bases short and J 0 bases short, with 12 bases between. This CDR3 is 16 amino acids long. Germline CDR1 SGHTA, CDR2 FQGNSA. DNA for the CDR3: TGTGCCAGCAGCTTCACCGGGACCCATAGCAATCAGCCCCAGCATTTT. Its translation is CASSFTGTHSNQPQHF.

A few counts support this clonotype. The chain joins TRBV15 to TRBJ2-7; tentatively, D is TRBD2 (5 bases). Deletions cut 0 bases from V and 7 bases from J, with 16 bases between. The CDR3 has 15 residues. CDR1 is LNHNV, CDR2 YYDKDF, per germline (reference sequence). The CDR3 nucleotides read TGTGCCACCAGCAGAGATGTCGTTCCTTCGGGGGAGCAGTACTTC. Amino acids: CATSRDVVPSGEQYF.

At least ten counts were recorded for this clonotype. This chain joins TRBV6-5 and TRBJ2-2, with TRBD1 as a possible D gene (6 bases). The germline CDR1 and CDR2 sequences are MNHEY and SVGAGI. This CDR3 has 18 residues. V lost 2 bases and J 2 bases, leaving 18 bases between the germline ends. CDR3 in amino acids: CASSYGIQGLFNTGELFF. CDR3 in DNA: TGTGCCAGCAGTTACGGAATACAGGGTCTTTTTAACACCGGGGAGCTGTTTTTT.

This clonotype was observed many times. The gene calls are TRBV6-2 or TRBV6-3 and TRBJ1-2; D not resolved. CDR3 length equals 13 residues. V was cut by 5 bases and J by 2 bases, with 9 bases left in between. CDR1 is MNHEY, CDR2 SVGEGT, per germline. The CDR3 region has the DNA TGTGCCAGCAGTGTACAAGGGAACTATGGCTACACCTTC. Translation: CASSVQGNYGYTF.

In its sample, this clonotype was seen many times. V gene TRBV6-2 or TRBV6-3 combines with J gene TRBJ2-1; D is ambiguous. V dropped 2 bases and J dropped 7 bases, with 3 bases sitting between them. The length of the CDR3 is 11 residues. Germline CDR1 and CDR2: MNHEY and SVGEGT. CDR3 bases: TGTGCCAGCAGTTACGATAATGAGCAGTTCTTC. This encodes CASSYDNEQFF.